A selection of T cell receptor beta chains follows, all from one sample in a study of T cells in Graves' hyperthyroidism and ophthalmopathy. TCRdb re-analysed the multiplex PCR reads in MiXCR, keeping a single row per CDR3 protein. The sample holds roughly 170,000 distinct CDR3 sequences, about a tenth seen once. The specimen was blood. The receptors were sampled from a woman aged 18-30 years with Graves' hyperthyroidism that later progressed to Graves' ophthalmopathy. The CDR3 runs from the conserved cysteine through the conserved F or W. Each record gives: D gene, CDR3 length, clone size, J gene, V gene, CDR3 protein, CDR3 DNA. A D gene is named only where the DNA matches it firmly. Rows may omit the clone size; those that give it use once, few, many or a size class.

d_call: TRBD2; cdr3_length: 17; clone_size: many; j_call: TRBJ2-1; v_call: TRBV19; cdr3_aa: CASSLNPGTIKGNEQFF; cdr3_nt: TGTGCCAGTAGTCTTAACCCCGGGACTATCAAAGGCAATGAGCAGTTCTTC
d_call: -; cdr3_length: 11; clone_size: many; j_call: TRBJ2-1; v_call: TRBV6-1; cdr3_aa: CASRQYNEQFF; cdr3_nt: TGTGCCAGCAGACAGTACAATGAGCAGTTCTTC
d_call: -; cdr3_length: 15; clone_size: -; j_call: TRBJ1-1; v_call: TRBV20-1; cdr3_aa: CSARDGGGSKNETFF; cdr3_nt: TGCAGTGCTAGAGATGGTGGTGGTTCGAAGAATGAAACTTTCTTT
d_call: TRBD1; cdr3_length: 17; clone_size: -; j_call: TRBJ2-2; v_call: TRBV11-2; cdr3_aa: CASSPLRDRANNGELFF; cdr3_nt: TGTGCCAGCAGCCCCCTTCGGGACAGGGCGAATAACGGGGAGCTGTTTTTT
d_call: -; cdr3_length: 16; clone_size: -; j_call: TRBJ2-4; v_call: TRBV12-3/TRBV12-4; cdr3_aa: CASRQKRTGGANIQYF; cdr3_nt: TGTGCCAGCAGGCAAAAACGGACTGGGGGGGCGAACATTCAGTACTTC
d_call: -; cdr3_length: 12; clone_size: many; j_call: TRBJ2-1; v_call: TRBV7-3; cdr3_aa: CASSLNREEQFF; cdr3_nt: TGTGCCAGCAGCTTAAATCGGGAGGAGCAGTTCTTC
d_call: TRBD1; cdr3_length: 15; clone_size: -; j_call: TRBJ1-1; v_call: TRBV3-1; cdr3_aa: CASSSGQGGSTEAFF; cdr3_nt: TGTGCCAGCAGCTCTGGACAGGGCGGAAGCACTGAAGCTTTCTTT
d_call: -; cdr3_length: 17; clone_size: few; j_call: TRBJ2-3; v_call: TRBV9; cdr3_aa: CASSAKGGGPAGDTQYF; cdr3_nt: TGTGCCAGCAGCGCTAAGGGCGGGGGCCCAGCGGGAGATACGCAGTATTTT
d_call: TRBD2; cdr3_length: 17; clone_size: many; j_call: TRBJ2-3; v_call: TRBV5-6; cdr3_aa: CASSHGRLAGGSDTQYF; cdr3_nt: TGTGCCAGCAGCCACGGAAGACTAGCGGGAGGATCCGATACGCAGTATTTT
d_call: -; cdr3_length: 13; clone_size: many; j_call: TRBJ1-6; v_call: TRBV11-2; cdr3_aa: CASSLVSDSPLHF; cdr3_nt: TGTGCCAGCAGCTTAGTATCGGATTCACCCCTCCACTTT
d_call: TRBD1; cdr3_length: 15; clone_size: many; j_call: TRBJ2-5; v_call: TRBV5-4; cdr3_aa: CASSAAGTGPETQYF; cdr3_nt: TGTGCCAGCAGCGCAGCCGGGACAGGGCCAGAGACCCAGTACTTC
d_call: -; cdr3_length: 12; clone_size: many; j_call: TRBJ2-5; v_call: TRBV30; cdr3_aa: CAWNRLSETQYF; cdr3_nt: TGTGCCTGGAACCGATTGAGCGAGACCCAGTACTTC
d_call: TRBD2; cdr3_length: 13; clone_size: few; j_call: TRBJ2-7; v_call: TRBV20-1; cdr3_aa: CSARLAGNYEQYF; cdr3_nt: TGCAGTGCCAGACTAGCGGGTAACTACGAGCAGTACTTC
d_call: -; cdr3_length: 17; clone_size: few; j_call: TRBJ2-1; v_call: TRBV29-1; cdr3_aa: CSVELGHPMSSYNEQFF; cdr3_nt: TGCAGCGTTGAATTGGGACACCCTATGAGCTCCTACAATGAGCAGTTCTTC
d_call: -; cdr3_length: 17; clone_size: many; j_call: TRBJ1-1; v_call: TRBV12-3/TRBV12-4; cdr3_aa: CASSPQIGGVTNTEAFF; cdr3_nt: TGTGCCAGCAGCCCCCAGATAGGTGGAGTTACGAACACTGAAGCTTTCTTT